This T cell receptor (beta chain) was obtained from a study of CD8+CD57+ T cells in acquired aplastic anemia listed by TCRdb under 2018. Regarding the complete study: On average, sorted CD4+ and CD8+ cells yielded roughly 3.4 ug of extracted DNA, with a range of roughly 0.17 to 27.4 ug. CD8+CD57+ expansion was defined as frequency above the mean frequency observed in healthy subjects.

Beyond this particular receptor, the publication reports: Patients and healthy controls showed no significant difference in CD8+ Simpson's diversity (P=0.060). Roughly 29 CD8+ CDR3 sequences were found to be shared between patients and controls, but these sequences appeared to be highly expressed in patients and within the immunodominant clones of the patients.

Profiling of TCR beta VDJ combinations and CDR3 sequences used genomic DNA as the template. TCR repertoire sequencing was run on an Illumina HiSeq 2000. The source study handled its data this way. Repertoire assessment relied on Simpson's diversity index, CDR3 size and DJ length profiles, and TRBV/TRBJ rearrangement plots. The most abundant DNA sequence in the deep sequencing data was taken as the immunodominant clone. CDR3 amino acid sequences were screened for sharing across subjects and were compared with published repertoires and the VDJdb database. TCRdb's own reprocessing of the public reads used fastp at Q25 and MiXCR and kept productive beta chains. Rows are combined by CDR3 protein, so each entry shows the most common genes and DNA. The V and J calls and clone size come from TCRdb's table, not from the authors' own analysis. Across this sample there are a few hundred thousand distinct CDR3 sequences, with roughly 53% seen only once. The ten biggest clones cover 15% to 20% of the sample.

The CDR1 and CDR2 encoded by the germline V gene are ENHRY and SYGVKD. V gives up 4 bases and J gives up 7 bases, and the segment between their germline ends measures 13 bases. From cysteine to phenylalanine, the CDR3 is 14 amino acids long. Solely the CDR3 DNA is kept, with 42 bases framed from the first base. The patients picked for sequencing were ones in whom flow cytometry had shown an expansion of CD8+CD57+ cells. Severe acquired aplastic anemia was diagnosed in all patients according to International Study of Aplastic Anemia and Agranulocytosis and Camitta criteria. At the time blood was sampled, none of the patients had received any therapy. The study deep-sequenced TCR repertoires of sorted CD4+ and CD8+ blood T cells from severe aplastic anemia patients and healthy subjects. Patients were enrolled under clinicaltrials.gov protocols 00001620, 01623167, 00001397, 00071045, 00081523 and 00961064 in the USA. Ficoll-Paque density gradient centrifugation was used to isolate peripheral blood mononuclear cells. CD4+ and CD8+ T cells were sorted by FACS or magnetic beads before DNA extraction.

There are a few counts of this clonotype. It has no known antigen specificity. No much larger clonotype is one base removed from it; base qualities were not supplied. The V gene is TRBV10-3 and the J gene is TRBJ2-2, and perhaps TRBD1 as D gene, on 6 matching bases. The sample taken for sequencing was sorted CD4+, CD8+, or CD8+CD57+ T cells (not recorded which) from PBMCs. This clonotype originated in a human donor with aplastic anemia. The CDR3 protein sequence reads: CAISGDRTGGELFF. The DNA sequence is given as TGTGCCATCAGTGGCGACAGGACCGGCGGGGAGCTGTTTTTT.